Listed below are T cell receptor beta chains from one sample, sequenced in a study of monozygotic twins with cystic fibrosis. The protocol was immunoSEQ multiplex PCR, while the TCRdb copy is restricted to in-frame clones and leaves out a portion. The sample lists about 36,000 clones, just over 90% occurring once. Sequencing used blood. The receptors stem from a boy younger than 10 with cystic fibrosis. CDR3s include the opening cysteine and the closing phenylalanine or tryptophan. A D gene is named only where the DNA matches it firmly. Size tells how often a clone was seen (once, few, many) or the class of an expanded clone, and some rows leave it out.

d_call	v_call	j_call	clone_size	cdr3_aa	cdr3_nt
NA	TRBV6-5	TRBJ2-1	NA	CASSYSGNEQFF	TGTGCCAGCAGTTACTCGGGGAATGAGCAGTTCTTC
TRBD1	TRBV7-3	TRBJ1-6	NA	CASSLHSGTEDNSPLHF	TGTGCCAGCAGCCTCCACTCAGGGACAGAAGATAATTCACCCCTCCACTTT
TRBD1	TRBV19	TRBJ1-2	NA	CASSISGTGGLSYTF	TGTGCCAGTAGTATATCCGGGACAGGGGGCCTGAGCTACACCTTC
NA	TRBV27	TRBJ2-3	NA	CASSPGFVTDTQYF	TGTGCCAGCAGTCCCGGTTTCGTGACAGATACGCAGTATTTT
NA	TRBV7-2	TRBJ1-1	NA	CASSLPGTEAFF	TGTGCCAGCAGCCTTCCTGGGACTGAAGCTTTCTTT
NA	TRBV10-3	TRBJ1-1	NA	CAISEHRDTEAFF	TGTGCCATCAGTGAGCACAGAGACACTGAAGCTTTCTTT
TRBD1	TRBV19	TRBJ1-2	NA	CASSRDRAGYGYTF	TGTGCCAGTAGTAGGGACAGGGCGGGCTATGGCTACACCTTC
NA	TRBV6-1	TRBJ1-1	NA	CASIPQGTEAFF	TGTGCCAGCATCCCCCAGGGCACTGAAGCTTTCTTT
NA	TRBV18	TRBJ1-6	NA	CASSDSYNSPLHF	TGTGCCAGCTCAGACTCCTATAATTCACCCCTCCACTTT
NA	TRBV6-5	TRBJ2-2	NA	CASSPRTPATGELFF	TGTGCCAGCAGCCCACGGACACCAGCCACCGGGGAGCTGTTTTTT
TRBD2	TRBV9	TRBJ2-7	NA	CASSEREAGDPYEQYF	TGTGCCAGCAGCGAGAGGGAAGCGGGGGACCCCTACGAGCAGTACTTC
NA	TRBV5-1	TRBJ2-7	NA	CASSPDSPYTEQYF	TGCGCCAGCAGCCCGGACAGCCCTTACACGGAGCAGTACTTC
TRBD2	TRBV4-2	TRBJ2-1	once	CASSQSTSGGSRYNEQFF	TGTGCCAGCAGCCAGTCAACGTCGGGAGGGTCTCGCTACAATGAGCAGTTCTTC
TRBD2	TRBV6-5	TRBJ2-1	NA	CASSRERGGFEQFF	TGTGCCAGCAGCCGGGAGCGGGGGGGCTTTGAGCAGTTCTTC
NA	TRBV19	TRBJ1-2	NA	CASTLGNYGGYTF	TGTGCCAGTACCCTGGGGAACTACGGTGGCTACACCTTC
NA	TRBV9	TRBJ1-1	few	CASSGGGWDTEAFF	TGTGCCAGCAGCGGCGGGGGCTGGGACACTGAAGCTTTCTTT
TRBD2	TRBV9	TRBJ2-7	NA	CASSSGGAPYEQYF	TGTGCCAGCAGCTCGGGGGGGGCGCCCTACGAGCAGTACTTC
TRBD1	TRBV7-8	TRBJ1-3	NA	CASSLVGQGVAGNTIYF	TGTGCCAGCAGCTTAGTGGGACAGGGGGTAGCTGGAAACACCATATATTTT
TRBD2	TRBV5-1	TRBJ2-5	once	CASSLRLAGGPETQYF	TGCGCCAGCAGCTTGAGACTAGCGGGGGGGCCAGAGACCCAGTACTTC
NA	TRBV7-8	TRBJ1-5	few	CASSRNRTGNQPQHF	TGTGCCAGCAGTCGTAACAGGACAGGCAATCAGCCCCAGCATTTT
NA	TRBV15	TRBJ2-7	NA	CATSRGEALSYEQYF	TGTGCCACCAGCAGAGGGGAGGCTCTTTCCTACGAGCAGTACTTC
NA	TRBV29-1	TRBJ1-1	NA	CSVVTWGSGTEAFF	TGCAGCGTTGTTACATGGGGTTCGGGCACTGAAGCTTTCTTT
TRBD1	TRBV7-3	TRBJ2-1	NA	CASSFIGRGHDEQFF	TGTGCCAGCAGTTTTATAGGCAGGGGGCATGATGAGCAGTTCTTC
TRBD1	TRBV5-4	TRBJ1-1	once	CASSSPGTGLATEAFF	TGTGCCAGCAGCTCCCCCGGGACAGGGTTGGCCACTGAAGCTTTCTTT